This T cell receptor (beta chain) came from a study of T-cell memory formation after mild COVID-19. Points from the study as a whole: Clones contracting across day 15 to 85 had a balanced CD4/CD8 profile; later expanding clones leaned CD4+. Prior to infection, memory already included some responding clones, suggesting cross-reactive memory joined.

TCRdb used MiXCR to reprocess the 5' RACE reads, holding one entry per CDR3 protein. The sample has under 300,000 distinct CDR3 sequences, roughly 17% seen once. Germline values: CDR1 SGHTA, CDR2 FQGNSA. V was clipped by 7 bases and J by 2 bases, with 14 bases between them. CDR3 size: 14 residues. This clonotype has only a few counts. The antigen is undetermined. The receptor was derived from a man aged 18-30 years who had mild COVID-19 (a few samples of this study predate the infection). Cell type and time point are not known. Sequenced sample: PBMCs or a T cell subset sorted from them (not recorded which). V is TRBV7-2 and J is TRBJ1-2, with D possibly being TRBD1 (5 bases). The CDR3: CASTPGQGNYGYTF. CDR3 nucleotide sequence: TGTGCCAGCACCCCAGGGCAGGGCAACTATGGCTACACCTTC.